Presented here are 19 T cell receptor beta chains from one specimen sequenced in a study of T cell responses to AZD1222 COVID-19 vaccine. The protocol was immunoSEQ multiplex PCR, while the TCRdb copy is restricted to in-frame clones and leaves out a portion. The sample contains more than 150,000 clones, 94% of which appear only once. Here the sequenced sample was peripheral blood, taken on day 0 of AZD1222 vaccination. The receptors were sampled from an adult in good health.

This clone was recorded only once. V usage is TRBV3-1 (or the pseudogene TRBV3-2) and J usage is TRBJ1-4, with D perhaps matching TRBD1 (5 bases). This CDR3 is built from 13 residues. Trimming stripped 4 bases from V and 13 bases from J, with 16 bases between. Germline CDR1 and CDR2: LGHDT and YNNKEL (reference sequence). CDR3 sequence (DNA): TGTGCCAGCAGCCCGGACACTCCCGACCCACTGTTTTTT. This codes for CASSPDTPDPLFF.

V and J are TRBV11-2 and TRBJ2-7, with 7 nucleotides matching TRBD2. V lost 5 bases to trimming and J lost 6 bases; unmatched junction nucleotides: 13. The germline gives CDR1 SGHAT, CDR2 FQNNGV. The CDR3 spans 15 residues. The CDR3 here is CASSDQIAGHPEQYF. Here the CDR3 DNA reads TGTGCCAGCAGCGACCAGATAGCGGGCCACCCCGAGCAGTACTTC.

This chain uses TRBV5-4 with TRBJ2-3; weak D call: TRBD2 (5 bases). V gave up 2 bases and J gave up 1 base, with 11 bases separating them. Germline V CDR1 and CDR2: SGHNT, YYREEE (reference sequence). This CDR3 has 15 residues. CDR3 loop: CASSLEASRTDTQYF. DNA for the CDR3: TGTGCCAGCAGCTTAGAGGCTAGCCGCACAGATACGCAGTATTTT.

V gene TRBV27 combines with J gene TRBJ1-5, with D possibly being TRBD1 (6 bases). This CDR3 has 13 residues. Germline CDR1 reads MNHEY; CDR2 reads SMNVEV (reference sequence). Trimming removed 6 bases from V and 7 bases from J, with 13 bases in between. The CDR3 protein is CASSVVQGQPQHF. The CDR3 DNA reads TGTGCCAGCAGCGTCGTCCAGGGGCAGCCCCAGCATTTT.

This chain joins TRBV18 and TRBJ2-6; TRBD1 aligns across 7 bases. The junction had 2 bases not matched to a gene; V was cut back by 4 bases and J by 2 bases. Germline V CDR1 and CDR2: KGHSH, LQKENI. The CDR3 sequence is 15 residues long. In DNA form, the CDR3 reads TGTGCCAGCTCACGACAGGGCGCTGGGGCCAACGTCCTGACTTTC. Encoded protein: CASSRQGAGANVLTF.

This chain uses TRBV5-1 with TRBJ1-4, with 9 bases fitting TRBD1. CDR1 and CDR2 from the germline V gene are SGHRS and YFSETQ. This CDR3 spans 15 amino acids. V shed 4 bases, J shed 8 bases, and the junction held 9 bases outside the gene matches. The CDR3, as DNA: TGCGCCAGCAGCCCGGGACAGGGAAGCTACGAAAAACTGTTTTTT. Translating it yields CASSPGQGSYEKLFF.

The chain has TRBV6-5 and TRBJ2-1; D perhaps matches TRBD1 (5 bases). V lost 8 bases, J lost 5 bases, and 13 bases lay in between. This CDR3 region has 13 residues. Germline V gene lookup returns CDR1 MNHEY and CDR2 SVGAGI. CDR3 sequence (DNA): TGTGCCAGCCGTCCGACAGCCAACAATGAGCAGTTCTTC. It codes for CASRPTANNEQFF.

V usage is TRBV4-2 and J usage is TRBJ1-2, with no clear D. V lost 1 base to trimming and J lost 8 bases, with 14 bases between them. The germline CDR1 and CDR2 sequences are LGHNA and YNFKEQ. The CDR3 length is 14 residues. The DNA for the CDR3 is TGTGCCAGCAGCCAAGTGGGCGGAACGGAGGGCTACACCTTC. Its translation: CASSQVGGTEGYTF.

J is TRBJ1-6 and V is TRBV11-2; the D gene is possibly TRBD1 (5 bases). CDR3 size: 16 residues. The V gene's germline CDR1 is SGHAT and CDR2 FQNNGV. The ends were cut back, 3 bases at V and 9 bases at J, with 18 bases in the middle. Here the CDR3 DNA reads TGTGCCAGCAGCTTCAAGTTTCCAGGGTTGGGTTCACCCCTCCACTTT. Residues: CASSFKFPGLGSPLHF.

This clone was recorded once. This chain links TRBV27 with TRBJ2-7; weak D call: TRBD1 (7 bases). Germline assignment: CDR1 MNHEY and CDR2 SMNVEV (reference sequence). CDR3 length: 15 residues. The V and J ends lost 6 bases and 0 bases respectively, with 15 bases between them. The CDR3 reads CASSPYRGGSYEQYF. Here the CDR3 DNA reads TGTGCCAGCAGCCCCTACAGGGGAGGCTCCTACGAGCAGTACTTC.

The CDR3 sequence: CASGQLDEKLFF. DNA for the CDR3: TGTGCCAGCGGACAGCTAGATGAAAAACTGTTTTTT. The gene calls are TRBV11-2 and TRBJ1-4; a weak D match, TRBD1 (6 bases). Trimming removed 8 bases at V and 6 bases at J, with 10 bases between. The germline CDR1 and CDR2 sequences are SGHAT and FQNNGV. There are 12 residues in the CDR3.

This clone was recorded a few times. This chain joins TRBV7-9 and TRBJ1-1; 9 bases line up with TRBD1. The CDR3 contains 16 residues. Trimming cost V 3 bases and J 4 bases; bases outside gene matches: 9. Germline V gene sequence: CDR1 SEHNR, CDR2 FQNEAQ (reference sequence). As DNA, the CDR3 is TGTGCCAGCAGCTTCCCGACAGGGGGAGGATTCACTGAAGCTTTCTTT. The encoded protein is CASSFPTGGGFTEAFF.

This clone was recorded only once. The CDR3 protein is CASSRALGTGGPGYTF. The CDR3 DNA sequence: TGCGCCAGCAGCCGAGCATTGGGGACAGGAGGACCTGGCTACACCTTC. V is TRBV4-1 and J is TRBJ1-2, with TRBD1 matching 8 bases. With V trimmed by 4 bases and J by 7 bases, 14 bases remained unmatched. CDR1 is MGHRA, CDR2 YSYEKL, per germline. This CDR3 spans 16 amino acids.

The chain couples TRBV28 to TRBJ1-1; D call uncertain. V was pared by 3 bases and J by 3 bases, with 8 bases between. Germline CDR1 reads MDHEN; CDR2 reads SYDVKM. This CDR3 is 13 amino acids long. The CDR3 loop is CASSLGGHTEAFF. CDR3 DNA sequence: TGTGCCAGCAGTTTGGGCGGGCACACTGAAGCTTTCTTT.

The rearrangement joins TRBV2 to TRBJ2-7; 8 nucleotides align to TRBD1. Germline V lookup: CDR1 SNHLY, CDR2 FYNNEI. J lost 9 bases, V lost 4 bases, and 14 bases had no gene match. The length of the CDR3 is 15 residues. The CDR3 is CASSAGTGLPLAQYF. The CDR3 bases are TGTGCCAGCAGTGCCGGGACAGGCCTCCCCCTGGCGCAGTACTTC.

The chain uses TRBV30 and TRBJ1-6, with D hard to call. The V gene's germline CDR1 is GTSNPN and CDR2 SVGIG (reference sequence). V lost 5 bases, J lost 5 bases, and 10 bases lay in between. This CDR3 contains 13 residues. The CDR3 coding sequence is TGTGCCTGGCATGGACGGGATAATTCACCCCTCCACTTT. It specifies CAWHGRDNSPLHF.

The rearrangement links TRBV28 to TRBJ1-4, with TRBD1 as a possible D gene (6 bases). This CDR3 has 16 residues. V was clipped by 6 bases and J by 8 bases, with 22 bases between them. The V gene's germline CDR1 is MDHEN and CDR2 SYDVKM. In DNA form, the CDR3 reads TGTGCCAGCAGCCGACCCAGGGGAGGGCGGGAAGAAAAACTGTTTTTT. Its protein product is CASSRPRGGREEKLFF.

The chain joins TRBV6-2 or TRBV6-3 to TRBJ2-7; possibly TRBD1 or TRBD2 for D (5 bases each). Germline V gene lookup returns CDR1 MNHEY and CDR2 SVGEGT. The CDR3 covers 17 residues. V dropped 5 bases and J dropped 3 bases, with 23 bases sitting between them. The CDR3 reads CASSHPTGQSHYYEQYF. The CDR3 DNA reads TGTGCCAGCAGTCATCCCACGGGGCAGTCCCACTACTACGAGCAGTACTTC.

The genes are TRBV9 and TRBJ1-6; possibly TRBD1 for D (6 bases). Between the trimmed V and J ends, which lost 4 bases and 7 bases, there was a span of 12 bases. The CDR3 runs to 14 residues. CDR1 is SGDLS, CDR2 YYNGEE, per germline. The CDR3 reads CASSSSGENSPLHF. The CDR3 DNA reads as TGTGCCAGCAGCTCCTCAGGGGAAAATTCACCCCTCCACTTT.